A selection of T cell receptor beta chains follows, all from one sample in a study of Graves' ophthalmopathy and Graves' hyperthyroidism. TCRdb re-called the multiplex PCR reads with MiXCR, one entry per CDR3 protein. The sample records roughly 220,000 distinct CDR3 sequences, around 50% being singletons. Source material: peripheral blood. The source is an adult man with Graves' ophthalmopathy. Both conserved end residues are part of each CDR3. The D gene is left open where the match is weak. Rows may omit the clone size; those that give it use once, few, many or a size class.

V gene	D gene	clone size	J gene	CDR3 protein	CDR3 DNA
TRBV9	NA	NA	TRBJ2-7	CASSPSLGSHPTYEQYF	TGTGCCAGCAGCCCCTCCCTGGGTAGCCATCCTACCTACGAGCAGTACTTC
TRBV28	TRBD1	NA	TRBJ1-2	CASRSEQGFYGYTF	TGTGCCAGCAGATCCGAACAGGGGTTCTATGGCTACACCTTC
TRBV10-3	NA	few	TRBJ2-2	CAIGLTGELFF	TGTGCCATCGGGCTCACCGGGGAGCTGTTTTTT
TRBV5-1	NA	NA	TRBJ1-4	CASSFRDDNEKLFF	TGCGCCAGCAGCTTTAGAGATGATAATGAAAAACTGTTTTTT
TRBV7-9	NA	NA	TRBJ1-2	CGGYRTELDGYTF	TGTGGGGGTTATCGAACTGAACTTGATGGCTACACCTTC
TRBV20-1	NA	NA	TRBJ2-5	CSAPREFGETQYF	TGCAGTGCCCCCCGAGAGTTTGGAGAGACCCAGTACTTC
TRBV10-3	NA	NA	TRBJ1-1	CAISGGQGGTEAFF	TGTGCCATCAGCGGAGGTCAGGGTGGCACTGAAGCTTTCTTT
TRBV6-1	NA	NA	TRBJ1-1	CASSHEGEAFF	TGTGCCAGCAGCCACGAGGGGGAGGCTTTCTTT
TRBV7-9	TRBD2	NA	TRBJ2-5	CASSPRTSGGQETQYF	TGTGCCAGCAGCCCTCGGACTAGCGGGGGACAAGAGACCCAGTACTTC
TRBV10-2	NA	NA	TRBJ2-5	CASSDQGVETQYF	TGCGCCAGCAGTGACCAGGGTGTAGAGACCCAGTACTTC
TRBV11-2	NA	few	TRBJ1-6	CASSSTRQYDSPLHF	TGTGCCAGCAGCTCGACACGGCAGTATGATTCACCCCTCCACTTT
TRBV12-3/TRBV12-4	NA	NA	TRBJ2-5	CASSRLSGPQETQYF	TGTGCCAGCAGCCGACTAAGCGGGCCGCAAGAGACCCAGTACTTC
TRBV5-6	NA	NA	TRBJ2-3	CASSSADSTDTQYF	TGTGCCAGCAGCTCAGCCGACAGCACAGATACGCAGTATTTT
TRBV10-3	NA	many	TRBJ2-7	CAIMNSYEQYF	TGTGCCATCATGAACAGCTACGAGCAGTACTTC
TRBV9	NA	few	TRBJ1-6	CASSTRTALHF	TGTGCCAGCAGCACCAGGACAGCCCTCCACTTT
TRBV5-5	NA	NA	TRBJ1-2	CASSLVPGYTF	TGTGCCAGCAGCTTGGTTCCGGGCTACACCTTC
TRBV12-3/TRBV12-4	NA	few	TRBJ1-5	CASTDGGNGQPQHF	TGTGCCAGCACTGACGGAGGGAACGGTCAGCCCCAGCATTTT
TRBV11-3	TRBD2	NA	TRBJ2-7	CASSGRLAGLGYEQYF	TGTGCCAGCAGCGGGCGACTAGCGGGACTCGGGTACGAGCAGTACTTC
TRBV3-1	NA	NA	TRBJ1-5	CASSLNRVNQPQHF	TGCGCCAGCAGTCTCAACAGGGTTAATCAGCCCCAGCATTTT
TRBV11-2	TRBD2	NA	TRBJ2-5	CASSQGLAGLGETQYF	TGTGCCAGCAGCCAAGGACTAGCGGGACTCGGGGAGACCCAGTACTTC
TRBV6-5	NA	few	TRBJ2-5	CASSLDSQYQETQYF	TGTGCCAGCAGTCTGGACAGCCAGTACCAAGAGACCCAGTACTTC
TRBV20-1	NA	NA	TRBJ1-1	CSARGEGGGSNTEAFF	TGCAGTGCTAGAGGAGAGGGGGGGGGCTCGAACACTGAAGCTTTCTTT
TRBV2	NA	NA	TRBJ2-5	CASMRGAWEETQCF	TGTGCCAGCATGAGGGGGGCATGGGAAGAGACCCAGTGCTTC
TRBV2	NA	NA	TRBJ2-7	CASSVPGMGEQYF	TGTGCCAGCAGTGTACCAGGGATGGGGGAGCAGTACTTC
TRBV7-8	TRBD2	few	TRBJ2-7	CASTRSGLAGDYEQYF	TGTGCCAGCACCCGATCAGGCCTAGCGGGAGACTACGAGCAGTACTTC
TRBV7-9	NA	NA	TRBJ1-1	CASSPSQVMNTEAFF	TGTGCCAGCAGCCCATCGCAGGTTATGAACACTGAAGCTTTCTTT
TRBV28	TRBD1	NA	TRBJ1-5	CASSPSTGLGALDQPQHF	TGTGCCAGCAGTCCATCGACAGGGTTAGGGGCGTTGGATCAGCCCCAGCATTTT
TRBV12-3/TRBV12-4	NA	NA	TRBJ2-7	CASSFGRESSYEQYF	TGTGCCAGCAGTTTTGGCAGGGAAAGCTCCTACGAGCAGTACTTC
TRBV4-1	TRBD1	many	TRBJ1-5	CASSQPRTGGQPQHF	TGCGCCAGCAGCCAACCCAGGACAGGGGGTCAGCCCCAGCATTTT
TRBV20-1	NA	NA	TRBJ2-7	CSASLDGAYEQYF	TGCAGTGCTTCGCTAGACGGGGCCTACGAGCAGTACTTC
TRBV7-6	TRBD1	NA	TRBJ1-6	CASSLALTPGQHFSSYNSPLHF	TGTGCCAGCAGCTTAGCGCTAACTCCGGGACAGCATTTCAGCTCCTATAATTCACCCCTCCACTTT
TRBV2	NA	few	TRBJ2-7	CASSDGRGASYEQYF	TGTGCCAGCAGTGACGGGCGGGGAGCTTCCTACGAGCAGTACTTC
TRBV10-2	NA	few	TRBJ1-2	CASQGPRDYGYTF	TGCGCCAGCCAAGGTCCGCGGGACTATGGCTACACCTTC